This T cell receptor beta chain came from a study of cytomegalovirus exposure and HLA in healthy donors. The wider study: Clustering assigned 81% of the approximately 400 genotyped donors to the Caucasian-associated ancestry cluster. Overall study findings and caveats: Only CMV serostatus was available as immune exposure information.

Points on this clone: Its antigen remains unknown.

V lost 6 bases and J lost 5, with 17 bases in between. Germline loops: CDR1 SNHLY, CDR2 FYNNEI. The CDR3 covers 14 residues. The study sampled nominally healthy donors, though unrecorded immune exposures were likely. 13 Jbeta primers and 60 Vbeta primers were used for the PCR. TCRdb's copy holds only in-frame clones and misses some; the assay was immunoSEQ multiplex PCR. This repertoire shows 130,000 or so clones, 76% found once; its top ten account for 1.5% to 2%. The genes are TRBV2 and TRBJ2-7, with a weak D call TRBD2 (6 bases). The sequencing sample was made of PBMCs. This sequence originates from a middle-aged man in good health and CMV-seronegative. In nucleotides, the CDR3 is TGTGCCAGCAGCCCTCGGAGGGCCGCAGACGAGCAGTACTTC. Translated: CASSPRRAADEQYF. The whole variable domain, filled in from reference TRBV2 and TRBJ2-7, reads EPEVTQTPSHQVTQMGQEVILRCVPISNHLYFYWYRQILGQKVEFLVSFYNNEISEKSEIFDDQFSVERPDGSNFTLKIRSTKLEDSAMYFCASSPRRAADEQYFGPGTRLTVT.